This passage covers 15 T cell receptor beta chains from one sample sequenced in a study of tumor-infiltrating lymphocytes in primary liver carcinoma. The source material, about 17-31 mg of unsorted bulk tissue, was used to co-extract RNA and DNA. Making TCR beta cDNA involved approximately 0.5 ug total RNA and a constant-region primer. What produced the TCR beta libraries was three nested multiplex PCR rounds using slightly modified ARM-PCR. Rounds one and two of PCR, each of 10 cycles, were primed with TRBV1-TRBV30 forward primers and a C-beta reverse primer. MiXCR was run by TCRdb on the multiplex PCR reads, yielding one entry per CDR3 protein. The sample holds some 190,000 distinct CDR3 sequences; about 85% are singletons and the top ten take 15% to 20%. The sequenced sample consisted of tumor tissue from primary liver carcinoma. These receptors all come from a man aged 35 to 55 with primary liver carcinoma and hepatitis B virus infection.

This clonotype is a singleton in its sample. The junction shows a germline mismatch at one end, possibly a read error. V gene TRBV4-2 combines with J gene TRBJ2-3; D tentatively fits TRBD1 or TRBD2 (5 bases each). The CDR3 extends over 18 amino acids. Per the germline V gene, CDR1 is LGHNA and CDR2 is YNFKEQ. Written as DNA, the CDR3 is TGTGCCATCAGCCAAATTGAGGGTGGTAGCGAGGGGACAGATACGCAGTATTTT. Protein product: CAISQIEGGSEGTDTQYF.

Concerning this clonotype itself: One junction end disagrees with the germline gene, perhaps due to a read error. This chain uses TRBV10-2 with TRBJ2-5; TRBD1 or TRBD2 may be the D gene (5 bases each). Germline CDR1 is WSHSY and CDR2 is SAAADI. There are 13 residues in the CDR3. The CDR3 nucleotides read TGTGCCAGCAGTGATACCAGGGCGGGGACCCAGTACTTC. Encoded protein: CASSDTRAGTQYF.

In DNA, the CDR3 is TGTGCCAGCAGCTTCTTAGCGGGAGGGCCGGATCCCAATGAGCAGTTCTTC. It encodes CASSFLAGGPDPNEQFF. The rearrangement uses TRBV7-8 and TRBJ2-1; the match to TRBD2 covers 11 bases. The CDR3 loop spans 17 amino acids. Germline V gene sequence: CDR1 SGHVS, CDR2 FQNEAQ. V dropped 3 bases and J dropped 6; count of bases not matched to a gene: 10. Filled out from reference TRBV7-8 and TRBJ2-1, the complete variable domain reads GAGVSQSPRYKVAKRGQDVALRCDPISGHVSLFWYQQALGQGPEFLTYFQNEAQLDKSGLPSDRFFAERPEGSVSTLKIQRTQQEDSAVYLCASSFLAGGPDPNEQFFGPGTRLTVL.

This clonotype came up many times. The genes are TRBV28 and TRBJ2-5, with 8 positions matching TRBD1. Germline CDR1 is MDHEN and CDR2 is SYDVKM. This CDR3 comprises 15 residues. V gave up 6 bases and J gave up 7 bases; unmatched junction bases: 13. The CDR3 sequence: CASSTSQGAVGTQYF. CDR3 nucleotide sequence: TGTGCCAGCAGCACGTCCCAGGGGGCAGTGGGGACCCAGTACTTC.

As regards this clonotype: At one end the junction does not follow the germline gene, possibly because of a read error. CDR3 sequence reads: CASSFRAAYDQYF. CDR3 DNA sequence: TGTGCCAGCAGTTTCAGGGCGGCCTACGACCAGTACTTC. V is TRBV12-3 or TRBV12-4 and J is TRBJ2-7; a possible D gene is TRBD1 (5 bases). This CDR3 comprises 13 residues.

As to this clonotype: It is likely a read error, because the conserved phenylalanine at the end of the CDR3 is missing. The genes are TRBV11-2 and TRBJ2-7; possible D gene TRBD2, 6 bases. Trimming cost V 7 bases and J 3 bases, with 10 bases left between them. The germline V gene has CDR1 SGHAT and CDR2 FQNNGV. The CDR3 length is 12 residues. CDR3 loop: CASIPGGYEQYS. In DNA form, the CDR3 reads TGTGCCAGCATTCCCGGGGGCTACGAGCAGTACTCT.

On this clonotype itself: At one boundary the junction diverges from the germline segment, which might be a read error. The chain carries TRBV6-6 and TRBJ2-2; D may correspond to TRBD1 or TRBD2 (6 bases each). CDR1 and CDR2 from the germline V gene are MNHNY and SVGAGI (reference sequence). The CDR3 totals 14 residues. This CDR3 reads CASIGGPNTGEMSF. CDR3 nucleotides: TGTGCCAGCATTGGGGGGCCGAACACCGGGGAGATGTCTTTT.

This clonotype appeared once. Relative to the germline gene, one junction end is altered; a read error may explain this. The chain is built from TRBV30 and TRBJ2-1, with 8 nucleotides matching TRBD2. In germline, CDR1 is GTSNPN, CDR2 SVGIG (reference sequence). This CDR3 region has 13 residues. CDR3 sequence: CAWMSGGKYEQFF. The CDR3 DNA reads TGTGCCTGGATGTCGGGAGGGAAATATGAACAGTTCTTC. The entire variable domain, with the rest obtained from reference TRBV30 and TRBJ2-1, is as follows: SQTIHQWPATLVQPVGSPLSLECTVEGTSNPNLYWYRQAAGRGLQLLFYSVGIGQISSEVPQNLSASRPQDRQFILSSKKLLLSDSGFYLCAWMSGGKYEQFFGPGTRLTVL.

Concerning this clonotype: The junction departs from the called germline gene at one end, perhaps through a read error. The rearrangement uses TRBV10-3 and TRBJ2-7, with TRBD1 matching over 12 bases. Germline CDR1 ENHRY, CDR2 SYGVKD. The CDR3 totals 17 residues. The CDR3 DNA reads as TGTGCCATCAGTGGGGGACAGGGGGCCCCAGAAGACTACGAGCGGTACTTC. It yields the protein CAISGGQGAPEDYERYF.

A note on this clonotype: A much bigger clone sits one base away, suggesting this may be a read error. The rearrangement uses TRBV7-9 and TRBJ2-7; D perhaps matches TRBD1 (6 bases). There are 15 residues in the CDR3. The V gene's germline CDR1 is SEHNR and CDR2 FQNEAQ (reference sequence). For the CDR3, the DNA is TGTGCCAGCAGCCCAACGTCCGGGCTTGGGGGCGAGAAGTACTTC. It specifies CASSPTSGLGGEKYF.

In the case of this clonotype: A read error may account for a junction end that differs from germline. The rearrangement joins TRBV6-5 to TRBJ2-1, with 7 bases identical to TRBD2. Germline-derived CDR1 and CDR2 are MNHEY and SVGAGI. CDR3 size: 16 residues. The CDR3 region is CASSYSGAGVRNKQFF. Here the CDR3 DNA reads TGTGCCAGCAGCTACTCTGGCGCGGGAGTGCGGAATAAGCAGTTCTTC.

J is TRBJ1-1 and V is TRBV6-2 or TRBV6-3, with unresolved D. From germline, CDR1 is MNHEY and CDR2 SVGEGT. The V end lost 11 bases, the J end lost 11 bases, and 18 bases lay between the germline ends. CDR3 length: 11 amino acids. CDR3: CACGSAWPAFF. The CDR3 DNA reads as TGTGCCTGCGGTTCGGCATGGCCGGCTTTCTTT.

Worth noting for this clonotype: An end of the junction differs from the germline gene, which may be a read error. The rearrangement uses TRBV6-1 and TRBJ2-6; tentatively, D is TRBD1 (5 bases). The CDR3 is 16 amino acids. Germline CDR1 reads MNHNS; CDR2 reads SASEGT. CDR3 DNA sequence: TGTGCCAGCAGTGAACAGGGTATGACTGGGGCCAACCTCCTGAGTTTC. The encoded protein is CASSEQGMTGANLLSF.

CDR3 amino acids: CSVEGGGERYF. Written as DNA, the CDR3 is TGCAGCGTTGAAGGAGGGGGCGAGCGATACTTC. The chain joins TRBV29-1 to TRBJ2-7; 7 nucleotides match TRBD1. The V gene end was trimmed by 1 base and the J gene end by 13 bases; junction bases not matched to a gene: 7. Looked up from germline, CDR1 is SQVTM and CDR2 is ANQGSEA. The CDR3 consists of 11 residues.

About this clonotype itself: Germline is not matched at one junction end, which may reflect a read error. This chain joins TRBV6-2 or TRBV6-3 and TRBJ2-3; tentative D call: TRBD2 (6 bases). The CDR3 consists of 13 residues. Germline-derived CDR1 and CDR2 are MNHEY and SVGEGT. CDR3 residues: CTSSSALANTQYF. In nucleotides, the CDR3 is TGTACCAGCAGTTCGGCACTAGCCAATACCCAGTATTTT.